This TCR beta chain appears in the sequencing data of a study of blood T cells in healthy people across ages. Study-wide points: One million T cells yielded diversity estimates that were considered underestimates.

At least 6 million PBMCs were isolated per sample. With regard to this clonotype: Its target is unknown.

CDR1 and CDR2 from the germline V gene are SGHRS and YFSETQ. The CDR3 is 17 amino acids. The J segment lost 0 bases and the V segment lost 4 bases, leaving 9 bases of the junction unmatched. Sample-barcoded 5' priming and a J-beta primer mix drove a second PCR of 7 to 11 cycles. TCRdb redid the calling of the 5' RACE reads with MiXCR, one entry per CDR3 protein. The sample shows 550,000 to 650,000 distinct CDR3 sequences, about 26% of them seen only once. The same data also went into a second study, on T cells of mothers and their children. That work states: Relative to unrelated pairs, biologically related mother-child dyads exhibited marginally greater, non-significant overlap.

This clonotype was obtained from a boy younger than 10 in good health. This sequence joins TRBV5-1 and TRBJ2-1, with TRBD2 matching over 8 bases. What was sequenced was blood. CDR3 DNA: TGCGCCAGCAGCCTCCAAGGGAGCGGGGGCTCCTACAATGAGCAGTTCTTC. Protein sequence: CASSLQGSGGSYNEQFF.